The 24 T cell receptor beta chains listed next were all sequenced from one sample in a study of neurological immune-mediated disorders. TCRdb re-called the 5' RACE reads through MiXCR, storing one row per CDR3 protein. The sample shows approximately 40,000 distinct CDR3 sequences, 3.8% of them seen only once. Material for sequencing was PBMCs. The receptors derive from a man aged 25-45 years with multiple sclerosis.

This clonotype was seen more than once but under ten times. CDR3 DNA sequence: TGCAGTGCTAGATTTGGACAGGGATGGGATACGCAGTATTTT. Protein: CSARFGQGWDTQYF. This chain links TRBV20-1 with TRBJ2-3, with 8 bases aligning to TRBD1. The length of the CDR3 is 14 residues. Germline trimming cut 2 bases from V and 6 bases from J; bases unmatched to any gene: 7. Germline loops: CDR1 DFQATT, CDR2 SNEGSKA (reference sequence).

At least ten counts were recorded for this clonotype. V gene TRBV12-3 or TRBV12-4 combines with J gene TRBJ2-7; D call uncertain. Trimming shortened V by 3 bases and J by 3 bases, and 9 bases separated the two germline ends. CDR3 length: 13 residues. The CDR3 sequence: CASSFNPHYEQYF. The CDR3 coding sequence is TGTGCCAGCAGTTTTAACCCTCACTACGAGCAGTACTTC.

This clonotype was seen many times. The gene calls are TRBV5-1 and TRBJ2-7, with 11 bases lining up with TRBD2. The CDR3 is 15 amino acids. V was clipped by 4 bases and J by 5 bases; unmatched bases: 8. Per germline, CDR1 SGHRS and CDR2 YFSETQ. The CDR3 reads CASSLDGTSGDEQYF. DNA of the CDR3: TGCGCCAGCAGCCTTGACGGGACTAGCGGCGACGAGCAGTACTTC.

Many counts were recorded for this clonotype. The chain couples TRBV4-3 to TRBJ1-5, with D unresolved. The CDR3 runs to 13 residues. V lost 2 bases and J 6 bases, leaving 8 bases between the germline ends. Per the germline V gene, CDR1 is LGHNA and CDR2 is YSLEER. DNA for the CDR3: TGCGCCAGCAGCCAACAGCGGGGTCAGCCCCAGCATTTT. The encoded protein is CASSQQRGQPQHF.

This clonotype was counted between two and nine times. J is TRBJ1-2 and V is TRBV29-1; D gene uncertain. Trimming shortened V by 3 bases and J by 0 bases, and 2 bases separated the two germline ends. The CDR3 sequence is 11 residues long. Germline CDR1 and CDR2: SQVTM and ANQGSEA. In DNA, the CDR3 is TGCAGCGTTGAGTCTAACTATGGCTACACCTTC. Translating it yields CSVESNYGYTF.

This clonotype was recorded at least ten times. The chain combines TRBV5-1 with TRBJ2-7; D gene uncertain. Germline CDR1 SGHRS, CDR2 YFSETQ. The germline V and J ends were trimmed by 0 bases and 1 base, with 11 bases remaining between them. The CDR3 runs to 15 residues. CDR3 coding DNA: TGCGCCAGCAGCTTGGAGGAACACCCGTCCTACGAGCAGTACTTC. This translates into CASSLEEHPSYEQYF.

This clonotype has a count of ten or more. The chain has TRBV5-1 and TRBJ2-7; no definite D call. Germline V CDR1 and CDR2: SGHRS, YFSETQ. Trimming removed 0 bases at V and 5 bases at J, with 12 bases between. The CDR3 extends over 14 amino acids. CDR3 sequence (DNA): TGCGCCAGCAGCTTGGTAGCAGACGGCAACGAGCAGTACTTC. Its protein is CASSLVADGNEQYF. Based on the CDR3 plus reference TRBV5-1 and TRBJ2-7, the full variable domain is KAGVTQTPRYLIKTRGQQVTLSCSPISGHRSVSWYQQTPGQGLQFLFEYFSETQRNKGNFPGRFSGRQFSNSRSEMNVSTLELGDSALYLCASSLVADGNEQYFGPGTRLTVT.

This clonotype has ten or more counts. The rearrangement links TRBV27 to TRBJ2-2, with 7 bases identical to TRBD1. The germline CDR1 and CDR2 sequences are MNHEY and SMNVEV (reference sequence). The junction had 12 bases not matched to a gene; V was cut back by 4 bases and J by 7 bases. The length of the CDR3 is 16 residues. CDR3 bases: TGTGCCAGCAGTTCTGACAGGGCACCGAAAGTCGGGGAGCTGTTTTTT. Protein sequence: CASSSDRAPKVGELFF.

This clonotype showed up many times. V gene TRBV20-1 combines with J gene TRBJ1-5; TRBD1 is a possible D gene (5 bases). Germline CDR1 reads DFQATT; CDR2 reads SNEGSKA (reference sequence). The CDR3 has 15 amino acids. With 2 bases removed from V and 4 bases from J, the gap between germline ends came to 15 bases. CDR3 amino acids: CSARPTGRGNQPQHF. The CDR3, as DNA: TGCAGTGCTAGACCTACAGGCCGGGGAAATCAGCCCCAGCATTTT.

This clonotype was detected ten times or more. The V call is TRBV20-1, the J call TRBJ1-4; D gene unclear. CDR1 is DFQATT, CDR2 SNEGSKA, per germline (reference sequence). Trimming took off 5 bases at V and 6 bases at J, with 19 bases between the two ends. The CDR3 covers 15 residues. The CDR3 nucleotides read TGCAGTGCTCCTAATCCATGGGGAGGCCATGAAAAACTGTTTTTT. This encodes CSAPNPWGGHEKLFF.

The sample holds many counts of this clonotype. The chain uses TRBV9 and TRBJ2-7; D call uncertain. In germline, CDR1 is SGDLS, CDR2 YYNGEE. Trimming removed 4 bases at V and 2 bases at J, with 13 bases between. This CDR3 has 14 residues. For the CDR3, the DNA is TGTGCCAGCAGCCCAAACGGGCCGACCTACGAGCAGTACTTC. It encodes CASSPNGPTYEQYF.

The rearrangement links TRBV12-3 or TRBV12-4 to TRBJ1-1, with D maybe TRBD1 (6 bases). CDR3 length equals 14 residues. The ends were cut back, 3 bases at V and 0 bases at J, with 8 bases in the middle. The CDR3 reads CASSFRQVNTEAFF. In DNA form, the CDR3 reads TGTGCCAGCAGTTTCCGACAGGTGAACACTGAAGCTTTCTTT.

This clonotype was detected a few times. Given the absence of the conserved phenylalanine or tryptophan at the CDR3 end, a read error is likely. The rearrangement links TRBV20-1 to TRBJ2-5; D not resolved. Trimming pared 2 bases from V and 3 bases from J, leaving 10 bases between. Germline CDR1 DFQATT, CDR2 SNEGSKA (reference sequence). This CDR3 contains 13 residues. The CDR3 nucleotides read TGCAGTGCTAGAATGGGCCACAAAGAGACCCAGTACAAC. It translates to CSARMGHKETQYN.

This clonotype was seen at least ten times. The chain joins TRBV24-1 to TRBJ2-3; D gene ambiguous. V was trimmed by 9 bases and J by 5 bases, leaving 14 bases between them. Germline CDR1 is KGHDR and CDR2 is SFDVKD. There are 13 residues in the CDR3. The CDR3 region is CATRGPIGDTQYF. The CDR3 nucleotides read TGTGCCACCCGAGGACCAATCGGAGATACGCAGTATTTT.

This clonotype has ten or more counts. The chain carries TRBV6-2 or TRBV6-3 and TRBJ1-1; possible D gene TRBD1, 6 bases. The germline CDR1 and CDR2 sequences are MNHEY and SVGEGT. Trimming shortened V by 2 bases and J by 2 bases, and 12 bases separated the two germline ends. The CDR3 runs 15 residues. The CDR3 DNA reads TGTGCCAGCAGTTACCCGGGACACCTCAACACTGAAGCTTTCTTT. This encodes CASSYPGHLNTEAFF.

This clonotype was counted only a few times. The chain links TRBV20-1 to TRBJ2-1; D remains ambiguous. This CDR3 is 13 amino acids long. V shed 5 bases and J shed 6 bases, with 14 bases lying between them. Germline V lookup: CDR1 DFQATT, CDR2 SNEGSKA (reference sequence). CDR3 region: CSARLALVNEQFF. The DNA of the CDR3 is TGCAGTGCTCGCCTCGCATTAGTCAATGAGCAGTTCTTC.

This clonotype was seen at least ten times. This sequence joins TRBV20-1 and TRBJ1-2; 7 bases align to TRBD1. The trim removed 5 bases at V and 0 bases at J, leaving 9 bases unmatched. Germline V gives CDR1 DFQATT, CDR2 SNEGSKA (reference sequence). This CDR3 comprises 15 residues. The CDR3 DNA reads TGCAGTGCTGATCACCGGGACAGAGCTAACTATGGCTACACCTTC. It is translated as CSADHRDRANYGYTF.

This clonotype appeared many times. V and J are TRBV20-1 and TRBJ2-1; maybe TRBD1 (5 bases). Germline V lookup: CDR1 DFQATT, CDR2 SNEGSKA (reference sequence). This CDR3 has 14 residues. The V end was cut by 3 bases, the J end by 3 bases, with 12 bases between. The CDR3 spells CSASFSDSYNEQFF. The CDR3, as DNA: TGCAGTGCTAGTTTCTCCGACAGCTACAATGAGCAGTTCTTC.

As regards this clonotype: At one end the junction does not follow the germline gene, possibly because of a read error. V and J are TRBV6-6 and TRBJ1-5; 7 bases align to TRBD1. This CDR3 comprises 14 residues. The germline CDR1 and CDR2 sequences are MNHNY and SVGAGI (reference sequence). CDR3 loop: CASSWDSFNQPQNF. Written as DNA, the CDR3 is TGTGCCAGCAGTTGGGACAGCTTCAATCAGCCCCAGAATTTT.

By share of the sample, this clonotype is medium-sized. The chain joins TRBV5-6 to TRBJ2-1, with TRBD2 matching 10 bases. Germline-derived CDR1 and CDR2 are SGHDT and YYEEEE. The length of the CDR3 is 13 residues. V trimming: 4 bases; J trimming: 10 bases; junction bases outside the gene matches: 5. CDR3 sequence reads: CASSPLTSGEQFF. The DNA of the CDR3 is TGTGCCAGCAGCCCCCTGACTAGCGGGGAGCAGTTCTTC.

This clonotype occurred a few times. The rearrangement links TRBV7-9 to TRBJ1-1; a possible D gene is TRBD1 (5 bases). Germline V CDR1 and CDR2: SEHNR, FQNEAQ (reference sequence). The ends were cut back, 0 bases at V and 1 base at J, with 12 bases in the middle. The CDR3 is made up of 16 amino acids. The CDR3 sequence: CASSLALLGPNTEAFF. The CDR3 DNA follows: TGTGCCAGCAGCTTAGCGCTACTGGGACCGAACACTGAAGCTTTCTTT.

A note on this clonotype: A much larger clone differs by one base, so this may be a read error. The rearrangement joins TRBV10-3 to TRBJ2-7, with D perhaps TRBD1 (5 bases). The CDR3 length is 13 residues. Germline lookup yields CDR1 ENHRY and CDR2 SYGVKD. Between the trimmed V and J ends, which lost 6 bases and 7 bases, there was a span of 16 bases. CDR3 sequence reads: CAIRQGGRDEQYF. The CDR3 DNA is TGTGCCATCAGGCAGGGTGGTCGAGATGAGCAGTACTTC.

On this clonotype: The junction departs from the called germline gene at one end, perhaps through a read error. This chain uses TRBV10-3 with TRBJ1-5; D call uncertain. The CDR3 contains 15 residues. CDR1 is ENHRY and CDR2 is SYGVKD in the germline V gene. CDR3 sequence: CAISESGTLEWPQNF. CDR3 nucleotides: TGTGCCATCAGTGAGTCGGGCACTTTGGAATGGCCCCAGAATTTT.

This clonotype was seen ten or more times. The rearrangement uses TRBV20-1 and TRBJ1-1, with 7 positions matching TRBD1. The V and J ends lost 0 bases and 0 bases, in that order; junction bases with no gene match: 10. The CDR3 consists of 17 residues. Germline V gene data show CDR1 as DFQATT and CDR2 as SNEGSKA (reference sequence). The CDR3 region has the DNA TGCAGTGCTAGAGAGGCAGGGGGTCAAAACATGAACACTGAAGCTTTCTTT. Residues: CSAREAGGQNMNTEAFF.